This TCR beta chain originates from a study of CD8 T cells in Susac syndrome. RNA totalling roughly 0.45 to 1 ug underwent reverse transcription with random hexamers. Each CDR3 protein gets one entry after TCRdb re-called the immunoSEQ multiplex PCR reads with MiXCR. The profile covers just over 300,000 distinct CDR3 sequences, with around 92% appearing a single time and about 0.07% taken by the ten largest. The V end was cut by 7 bases, the J end by 0 bases, with 10 bases between. CDR1 and CDR2 (germline): SGHTS, YDEGEE. CDR3 length equals 13 residues. The sequence was obtained from a human donor with multiple sclerosis. The chain recombines TRBV5-8 with TRBJ2-5; the D is unclear. Input material: CD4+ T cells from PBMCs. The CDR3 DNA is TGTGCCAGCGAAAAGACATACCAAGAGACCCAGTACTTC. Amino acids: CASEKTYQETQYF.